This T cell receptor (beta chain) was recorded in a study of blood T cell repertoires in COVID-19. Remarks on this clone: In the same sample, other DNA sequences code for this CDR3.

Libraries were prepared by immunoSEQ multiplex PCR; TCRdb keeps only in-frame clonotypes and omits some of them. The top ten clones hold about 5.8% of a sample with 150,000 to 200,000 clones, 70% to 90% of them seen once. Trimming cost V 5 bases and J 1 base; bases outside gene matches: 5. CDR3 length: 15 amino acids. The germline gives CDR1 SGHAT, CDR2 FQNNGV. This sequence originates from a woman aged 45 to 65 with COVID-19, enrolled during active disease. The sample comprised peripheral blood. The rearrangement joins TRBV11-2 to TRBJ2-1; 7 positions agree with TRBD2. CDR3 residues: CASSLGGGSYNEQFF. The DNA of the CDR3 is TGTGCCAGCAGCCTTGGGGGGGGGTCCTACAATGAGCAGTTCTTC.